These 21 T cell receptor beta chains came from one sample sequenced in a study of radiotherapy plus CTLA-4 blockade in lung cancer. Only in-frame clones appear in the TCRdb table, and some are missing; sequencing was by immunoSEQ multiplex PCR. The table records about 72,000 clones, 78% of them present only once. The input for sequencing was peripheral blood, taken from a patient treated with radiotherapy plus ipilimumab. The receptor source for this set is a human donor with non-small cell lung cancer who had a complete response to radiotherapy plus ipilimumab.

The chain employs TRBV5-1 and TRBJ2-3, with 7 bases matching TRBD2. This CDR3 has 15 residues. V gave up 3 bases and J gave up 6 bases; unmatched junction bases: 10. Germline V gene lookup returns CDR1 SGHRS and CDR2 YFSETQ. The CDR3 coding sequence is TGCGCCAGCAGCTCGGCGGGGGTCCCCGTGGATACGCAGTATTTT. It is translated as CASSSAGVPVDTQYF.

The CDR3 DNA reads as TGTGCCAGCTCACCAGGGGCCCGGGACAGAGGTAGGGGTTCACCCCTCCACTTT. It yields the protein CASSPGARDRGRGSPLHF. The V call is TRBV18, the J call TRBJ1-6; 7 nucleotides match TRBD1. With V trimmed by 2 bases and J by 9 bases, 16 bases remained unmatched. The V gene's germline CDR1 is KGHSH and CDR2 LQKENI. The CDR3 loop spans 18 amino acids.

The CDR3 reads CASSQEGQGIYGYTF. As DNA, the CDR3 is TGCGCCAGCAGCCAAGAGGGGCAGGGGATCTATGGCTACACCTTC. This chain uses TRBV4-1 with TRBJ1-2; a possible D gene is TRBD1 (6 bases). The CDR3 totals 15 residues. Trimming took 0 bases from V and 4 from J, leaving 12 bases between them. Germline CDR1 reads MGHRA; CDR2 reads YSYEKL.

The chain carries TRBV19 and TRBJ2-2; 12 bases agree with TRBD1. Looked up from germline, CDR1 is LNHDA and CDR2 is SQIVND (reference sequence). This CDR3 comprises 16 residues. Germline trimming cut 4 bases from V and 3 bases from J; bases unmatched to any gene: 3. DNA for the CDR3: TGTGCCAGTAGTAGGGGGACAGGGGGCGACACCGGGGAGCTGTTTTTT. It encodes CASSRGTGGDTGELFF.

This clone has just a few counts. The CDR3 sequence: CASSQEPGGVTTGELFF. In DNA form, the CDR3 reads TGTGCCAGCAGCCAAGAACCCGGGGGAGTTACCACCGGGGAGCTGTTTTTT. The chain recombines TRBV14 with TRBJ2-2; D is possibly TRBD2 (6 bases). The CDR3 contains 17 residues. With 0 bases removed from V and 4 bases from J, the gap between germline ends came to 15 bases. Germline CDR1 SGHDN, CDR2 FVKESK.

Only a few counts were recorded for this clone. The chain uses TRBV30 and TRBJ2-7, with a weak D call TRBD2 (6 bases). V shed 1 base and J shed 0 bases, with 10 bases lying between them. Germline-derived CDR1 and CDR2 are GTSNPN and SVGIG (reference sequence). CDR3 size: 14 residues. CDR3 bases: TGTGCCTGGAGTGCTTGGGACTTCTCCTACGAGCAGTACTTC. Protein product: CAWSAWDFSYEQYF. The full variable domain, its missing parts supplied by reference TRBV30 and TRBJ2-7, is SQTIHQWPATLVQPVGSPLSLECTVEGTSNPNLYWYRQAAGRGLQLLFYSVGIGQISSEVPQNLSASRPQDRQFILSSKKLLLSDSGFYLCAWSAWDFSYEQYFGPGTRLTVT.

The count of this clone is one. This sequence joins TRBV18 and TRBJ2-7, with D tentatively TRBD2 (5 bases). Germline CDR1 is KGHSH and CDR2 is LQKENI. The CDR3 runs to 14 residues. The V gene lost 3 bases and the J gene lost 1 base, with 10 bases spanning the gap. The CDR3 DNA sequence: TGTGCCAGCTCACCCGCTACGGGATCCTACGAGCAGTACGTC. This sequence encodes CASSPATGSYEQYV.

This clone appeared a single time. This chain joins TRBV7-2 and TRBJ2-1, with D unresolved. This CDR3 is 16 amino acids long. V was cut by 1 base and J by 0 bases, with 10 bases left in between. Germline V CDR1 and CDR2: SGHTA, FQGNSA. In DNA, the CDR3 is TGTGCCAGCAGCTTAGGAAGTTACCTCTCCTACAATGAGCAGTTCTTC. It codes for CASSLGSYLSYNEQFF.

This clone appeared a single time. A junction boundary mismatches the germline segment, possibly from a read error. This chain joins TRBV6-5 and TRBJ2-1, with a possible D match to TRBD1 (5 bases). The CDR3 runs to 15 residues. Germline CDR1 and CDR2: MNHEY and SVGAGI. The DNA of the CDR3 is TGTGCCGGCAGTTACACAGGAGACTCCTACAATGAGCAGTTCTTC. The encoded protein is CAGSYTGDSYNEQFF.

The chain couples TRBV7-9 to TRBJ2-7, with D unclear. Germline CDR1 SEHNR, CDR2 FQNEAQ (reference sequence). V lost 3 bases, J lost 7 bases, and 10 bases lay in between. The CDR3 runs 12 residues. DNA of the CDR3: TGTGCCAGCAGCTTGGTAAGAGGAGAGCAGTACTTC. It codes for CASSLVRGEQYF.

The CDR3 nucleotides are TGTGCCAGTAGTACCGGGACTCTGTACAATGAGCAGTTCTTC. Translating it yields CASSTGTLYNEQFF. The V call is TRBV19, the J call TRBJ2-1, with D possibly being TRBD2 (6 bases). The ends were cut back, 4 bases at V and 4 bases at J, with 11 bases in the middle. Per germline, CDR1 LNHDA and CDR2 SQIVND (reference sequence). The length of the CDR3 is 14 residues.

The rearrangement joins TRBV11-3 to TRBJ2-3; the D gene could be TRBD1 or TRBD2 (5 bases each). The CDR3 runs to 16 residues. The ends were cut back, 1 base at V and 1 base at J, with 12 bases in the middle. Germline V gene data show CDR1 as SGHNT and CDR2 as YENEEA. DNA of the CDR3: TGTGCCAGCAGCTTAGGGGGTATGGGGGGCACAGATACGCAGTATTTT. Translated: CASSLGGMGGTDTQYF.

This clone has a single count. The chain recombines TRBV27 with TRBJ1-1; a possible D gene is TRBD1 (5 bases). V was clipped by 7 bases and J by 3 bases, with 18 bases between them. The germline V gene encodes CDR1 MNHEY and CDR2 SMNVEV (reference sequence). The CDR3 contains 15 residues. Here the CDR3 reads CASTLRGLGDTEAFF. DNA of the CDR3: TGTGCCAGCACCCTAAGGGGCCTGGGGGACACTGAAGCTTTCTTT.

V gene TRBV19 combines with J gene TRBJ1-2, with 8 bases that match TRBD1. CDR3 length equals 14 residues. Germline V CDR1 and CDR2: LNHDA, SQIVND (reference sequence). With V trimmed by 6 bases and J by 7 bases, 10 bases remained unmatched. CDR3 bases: TGTGCCAGTAGGACAGGGGAAGTGTGGGCTGGCTACACCTTC. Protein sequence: CASRTGEVWAGYTF. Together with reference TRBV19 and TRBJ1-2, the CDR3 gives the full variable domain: DGGITQSPKYLFRKEGQNVTLSCEQNLNHDAMYWYRQDPGQGLRLIYYSQIVNDFQKGDIAEGYSVSREKKESFPLTVTSAQKNPTAFYLCASRTGEVWAGYTFGSGTRLTVV.

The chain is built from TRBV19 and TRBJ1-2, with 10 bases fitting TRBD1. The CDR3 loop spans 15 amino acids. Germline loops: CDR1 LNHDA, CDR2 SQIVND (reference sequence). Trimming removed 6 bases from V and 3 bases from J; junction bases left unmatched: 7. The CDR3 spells CASRVGGTGDYGYTF. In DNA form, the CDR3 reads TGTGCCAGTAGGGTAGGTGGGACAGGGGACTATGGCTACACCTTC.

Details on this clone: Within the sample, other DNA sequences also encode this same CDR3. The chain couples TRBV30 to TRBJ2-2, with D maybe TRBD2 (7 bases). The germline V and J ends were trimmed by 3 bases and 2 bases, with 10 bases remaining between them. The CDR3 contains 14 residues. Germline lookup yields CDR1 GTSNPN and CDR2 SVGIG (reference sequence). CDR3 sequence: CAWRGGGNTGELFF. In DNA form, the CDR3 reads TGTGCCTGGAGGGGCGGGGGCAACACCGGGGAGCTGTTTTTT.

CDR3: CASSLGLQISYNEQFF. The CDR3, as DNA: TGTGCCAGCAGCTTAGGTCTACAGATATCCTACAATGAGCAGTTCTTC. The chain is built from TRBV11-2 and TRBJ2-1; D gene uncertain. The CDR3 is made up of 16 amino acids. V lost 1 base and J lost 1, with 11 bases in between. Germline V gene sequence: CDR1 SGHAT, CDR2 FQNNGV.

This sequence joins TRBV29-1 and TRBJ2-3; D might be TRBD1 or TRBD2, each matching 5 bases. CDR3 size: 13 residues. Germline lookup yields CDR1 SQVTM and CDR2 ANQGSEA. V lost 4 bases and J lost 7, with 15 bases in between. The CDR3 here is CSVGGARDYTQYF. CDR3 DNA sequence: TGCAGCGTTGGAGGGGCAAGGGATTATACGCAGTATTTT.

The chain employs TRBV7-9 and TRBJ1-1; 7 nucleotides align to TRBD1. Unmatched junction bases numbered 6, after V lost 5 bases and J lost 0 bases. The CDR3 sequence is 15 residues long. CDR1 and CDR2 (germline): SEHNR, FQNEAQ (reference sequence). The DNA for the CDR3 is TGTGCCAGCAGCGGTCAACAGGGGATGAACACTGAAGCTTTCTTT. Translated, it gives CASSGQQGMNTEAFF. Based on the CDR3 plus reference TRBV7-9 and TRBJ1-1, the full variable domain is DTGVSQNPRHKITKRGQNVTFRCDPISEHNRLYWYRQTLGQGPEFLTYFQNEAQLEKSRLLSDRFSAERPKGSFSTLEIQRTEQGDSAMYLCASSGQQGMNTEAFFGQGTRLTVV.

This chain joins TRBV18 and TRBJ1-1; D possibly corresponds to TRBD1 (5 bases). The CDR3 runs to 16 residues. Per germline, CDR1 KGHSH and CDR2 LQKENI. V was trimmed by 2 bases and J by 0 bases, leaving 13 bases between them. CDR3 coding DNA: TGTGCCAGCTCACCAGAAGCAGGACAAATGAACACTGAAGCTTTCTTT. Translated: CASSPEAGQMNTEAFF.

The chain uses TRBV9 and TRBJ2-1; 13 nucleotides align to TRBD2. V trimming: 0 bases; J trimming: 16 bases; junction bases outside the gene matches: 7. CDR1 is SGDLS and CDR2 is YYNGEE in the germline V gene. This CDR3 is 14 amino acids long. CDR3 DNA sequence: TGTGCCAGCAGCGTAGGACTAGCGGGGGGCCCTGGATTCTTC. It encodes CASSVGLAGGPGFF.